The present T cell receptor (beta chain) was sequenced within a study of blood T cells in healthy people across ages. Study-level results: Unknown CMV status may confound age-related changes in expanded clones.

Primed by a sample-barcoded 5' primer and a J-beta primer mix, a second PCR proceeded for about 7 to 11 cycles. TCRdb itself ran the 5' RACE reads through MiXCR, one entry per CDR3 protein. The repertoire includes approximately 690,000 distinct CDR3 sequences, under 70% of them detected once, and 30% to 40% sits in the top ten. V gave up 4 bases and J gave up 1 base, with 8 bases separating them. The CDR3 is 14 amino acids. The germline CDR1 and CDR2 sequences are SNHLY and FYNNEI. Worth noting for this clonotype: Its antigen is undetermined.

The chain employs TRBV2 and TRBJ1-5; the D gene is possibly TRBD1 (6 bases). Material for sequencing was blood. The origin of this receptor is a man between 60 and 70 years old in good health. The CDR3 loop reads CASSGTDSNQPQHF. CDR3 coding DNA: TGTGCCAGCAGTGGGACAGACAGCAATCAGCCCCAGCATTTT. Complete variable domain (other parts from reference TRBV2 and TRBJ1-5): EPEVTQTPSHQVTQMGQEVILRCVPISNHLYFYWYRQILGQKVEFLVSFYNNEISEKSEIFDDQFSVERPDGSNFTLKIRSTKLEDSAMYFCASSGTDSNQPQHFGDGTRLSIL.